The clone carrying this T cell receptor (beta chain) has only one observation. Germline lookup yields CDR1 MNHNS and CDR2 SASEGT. This CDR3 comprises 19 residues. V lost 1 base, J lost 9 bases, and 15 bases stayed unmatched. These data come from a study of T cells in lung cancer brain metastases. Study overall: Between primary and metastasis resection, eighteen of the 20 patients were untreated.

Roughly five deparaffinized, unstained approximately 9.5 um sections supplied tumor areas macrodissected using marked H&E slides as a guide. Between about 2 and 4.92 ug genomic DNA went in, equal for pairs. The repertoire was sequenced with immunoSEQ multiplex PCR; TCRdb's copy has only in-frame clones and lacks some. This table holds under 4,500 clones, approximately 90% found once. The receptor's source is a man aged 55 to 69 with non-small cell lung cancer. V is TRBV6-1 and J is TRBJ2-2, with 12 bases aligning to TRBD1. The specimen was tumor tissue from the primary lung tumor. The CDR3 nucleotides read TGTGCCAGCAGTGAAGAAGAAAGGGACAGGGGGCGTAGTGCTTGGGAGCTGTTTTTT. This sequence encodes CASSEEERDRGRSAWELFF.